The 32 T cell receptor beta chains below come from one sample, sequenced in a study of cytomegalovirus exposure and HLA in healthy donors. The PCR ran on 60 Vbeta and 13 Jbeta primers. Produced via immunoSEQ multiplex PCR; TCRdb's table is partial and in-frame only. Seen here are some 51,000 clones, 65% to 80% observed once, and the top ten hold around 2.6%. Sequenced: PBMCs. The receptors stem from a female donor in good health and CMV-seronegative.

The chain uses TRBV25-1 and TRBJ1-2; D call uncertain. The CDR3 runs to 13 residues. Germline V lookup: CDR1 MGHDK, CDR2 SYGVNS. The V gene lost 2 bases and the J gene lost 4 bases, with 8 bases spanning the gap. This chain's CDR3 is CASSEGSSYGYTF. Written as DNA, the CDR3 is TGTGCCAGCAGTGAAGGTTCGAGCTATGGCTACACCTTC.

This clone occurred a few times. The gene calls are TRBV10-3 and TRBJ2-1, with a possible D match to TRBD2 (7 bases). The CDR3 consists of 13 residues. The germline gives CDR1 ENHRY, CDR2 SYGVKD. Trimming removed 9 bases from V and 7 bases from J, with 16 bases in between. The CDR3: CAIRGALGNEQFF. As DNA, the CDR3 is TGTGCCATACGGGGGGCCCTAGGGAATGAGCAGTTCTTC.

This chain links TRBV11-2 with TRBJ2-4; D possibly corresponds to TRBD1 (7 bases). Trimming shortened V by 5 bases and J by 9 bases, and 29 bases separated the two germline ends. CDR1 and CDR2 from the germline V gene are SGHAT and FQNNGV. This CDR3 has 18 amino acids. The CDR3 nucleotides are TGTGCCAGCAGCCGCACCTTCAAACCCAGGGGGGAAATAAGCATTCAGTACTTC. Residues: CASSRTFKPRGEISIQYF.

This chain joins TRBV28 and TRBJ2-7, with TRBD2 matching 10 bases. V dropped 7 bases and J dropped 7; count of bases not matched to a gene: 7. The CDR3 contains 13 residues. Germline CDR1 and CDR2: MDHEN and SYDVKM. The CDR3 coding sequence is TGTGCCAGCAAGTTGGGACTAGCGAGTGAGCAGTACTTC. It codes for CASKLGLASEQYF.

V and J are TRBV5-8 and TRBJ1-2; TRBD1 aligns across 9 bases. The CDR3 is 14 residues long. V lost 4 bases and J lost 4; bases outside the gene matches: 5. Germline loops: CDR1 SGHTS, CDR2 YDEGEE. As DNA, the CDR3 is TGTGCCAGCAGCCCGACAGGGGGGAGCTATGGCTACACCTTC. Amino acids: CASSPTGGSYGYTF.

For this clone: One end of the junction varies from germline; a read error may be responsible. The chain recombines TRBV4-2 with TRBJ2-7; tentatively, D is TRBD1 (5 bases). CDR1 LGHNA and CDR2 YNFKEQ come from the germline V gene. This CDR3 comprises 16 residues. The CDR3 protein is CASSQDRAGPIYEQCF. In DNA, the CDR3 is TGTGCCAGCAGCCAAGATCGTGCAGGGCCAATCTACGAGCAGTGCTTC.

This chain connects TRBV7-2 to TRBJ1-4, with D perhaps matching TRBD1 (5 bases). Trimming pared 3 bases from V and 2 bases from J, leaving 7 bases between. This CDR3 has 14 amino acids. Germline V gives CDR1 SGHTA, CDR2 FQGNSA. The chain's CDR3 is CASSFDSTNEKLFF. The CDR3 region has the DNA TGTGCCAGCAGCTTCGACAGCACTAATGAAAAACTGTTTTTT.

Only one count was recorded for this clone. The chain combines TRBV7-9 with TRBJ2-3; tentative D call: TRBD2 (5 bases). This CDR3 contains 16 residues. The V end lost 1 base, the J end lost 0 bases, and 11 bases lay between the germline ends. From germline, CDR1 is SEHNR and CDR2 FQNEAQ (reference sequence). DNA for the CDR3: TGTGCCAGCAGCTTAGATGGCGGGTCTAGCACAGATACGCAGTATTTT. This sequence encodes CASSLDGGSSTDTQYF.

This chain joins TRBV6-5 and TRBJ1-1; 9 bases are shared with TRBD1. CDR3 length equals 11 residues. The J segment lost 8 bases and the V segment lost 5 bases, leaving 0 bases of the junction unmatched. CDR1 and CDR2 (germline): MNHEY, SVGAGI. The DNA for the CDR3 is TGTGCCAGCAGTACAGGGGGCGAAGCTTTCTTT. Its translation is CASSTGGEAFF.

This clone has a single count. This chain connects TRBV9 to TRBJ2-1, with a possible D match to TRBD2 (5 bases). Germline V gene data show CDR1 as SGDLS and CDR2 as YYNGEE. The CDR3 totals 14 residues. V lost 0 bases, J lost 7 bases, and 11 bases lay in between. The CDR3 sequence: CASSVERESNEQFF. CDR3 DNA sequence: TGTGCCAGCAGCGTAGAGAGGGAGAGTAATGAGCAGTTCTTC. The entire variable domain, with the rest obtained from reference TRBV9 and TRBJ2-1, is as follows: DSGVTQTPKHLITATGQRVTLRCSPRSGDLSVYWYQQSLDQGLQFLIQYYNGEERAKGNILERFSAQQFPDLHSELNLSSLELGDSALYFCASSVERESNEQFFGPGTRLTVL.

The rearrangement uses TRBV30 and TRBJ2-5, with 9 positions matching TRBD2. The CDR3 consists of 14 residues. The germline gives CDR1 GTSNPN, CDR2 SVGIG (reference sequence). The V and J ends lost 3 bases and 6 bases, in that order; junction bases with no gene match: 8. CDR3 in DNA: TGTGCCTGGAGGGGGAGGACTAGCGCAAAGACCCAGTACTTC. It encodes CAWRGRTSAKTQYF.

The CDR3 loop reads CASGRDRGYEQYF. The DNA of the CDR3 is TGTGCCAGCGGAAGGGACAGGGGCTACGAGCAGTACTTC. The V gene is TRBV6-1, the J gene TRBJ2-7, with 10 positions matching TRBD1. Trimming at V came to 8 bases and at J to 3 bases, leaving 4 bases not matched to a gene. The germline V gene encodes CDR1 MNHNS and CDR2 SASEGT. The CDR3 is 13 amino acids.

The rearrangement uses TRBV28 and TRBJ1-2, with 7 nucleotides matching TRBD1. The V gene end was trimmed by 2 bases and the J gene end by 8 bases; junction bases not matched to a gene: 20. CDR1 and CDR2 from the germline V gene are MDHEN and SYDVKM. This CDR3 region has 18 residues. This chain's CDR3 is CASSLLLSREGAEGGYTF. The CDR3 nucleotides are TGTGCCAGCAGTTTACTACTAAGTCGGGAGGGGGCTGAAGGGGGCTACACCTTC.

CDR3: CASSEQGLGSETQYF. As DNA, the CDR3 is TGTGCCAGCAGTGAACAGGGACTAGGATCGGAGACCCAGTACTTC. This sequence joins TRBV6-1 and TRBJ2-5; the match to TRBD2 covers 8 bases. Trimming cost V 2 bases and J 5 bases; bases outside gene matches: 7. Germline lookup yields CDR1 MNHNS and CDR2 SASEGT. The CDR3 covers 15 residues.

The chain has TRBV29-1 and TRBJ2-5, with 8 bases aligning to TRBD1. Trimming removed 7 bases from V and 5 bases from J; junction bases left unmatched: 12. Germline V gene lookup returns CDR1 SQVTM and CDR2 ANQGSEA. The CDR3 has 14 residues. DNA for the CDR3: TGCAGCGCCGGACAGGGTCGGATGTTTGAGACCCAGTACTTC. Amino acid sequence: CSAGQGRMFETQYF.

This chain uses TRBV19 with TRBJ1-6; 7 positions agree with TRBD1. The CDR3 length is 13 residues. Germline CDR1 is LNHDA and CDR2 is SQIVND (reference sequence). V shed 4 bases, J shed 8 bases, and the junction held 2 bases outside the gene matches. The CDR3 nucleotides read TGTGCCAGTAGTACCGGGACAGATTCACCCCTCCACTTT. It is translated as CASSTGTDSPLHF.

V usage is TRBV4-1 and J usage is TRBJ2-7, with D maybe TRBD1 (8 bases). CDR1 MGHRA and CDR2 YSYEKL come from the germline V gene. V dropped 4 bases and J dropped 2 bases, with 18 bases sitting between them. The CDR3 spans 16 residues. CDR3 loop: CASSLGGTGTTYEQYF. CDR3 coding DNA: TGCGCCAGCAGCCTGGGGGGGACAGGCACTACCTACGAGCAGTACTTC.

V and J are TRBV28 and TRBJ2-7; D is perhaps TRBD1 (6 bases). The CDR3 spans 13 residues. V lost 7 bases to trimming and J lost 5 bases, with 15 bases between them. From germline, CDR1 is MDHEN and CDR2 SYDVKM. CDR3: CASKDSGDNEQYF. The CDR3 DNA follows: TGTGCCAGCAAGGATTCAGGGGATAACGAGCAGTACTTC.

The chain recombines TRBV11-2 with TRBJ2-1; TRBD2 agrees at 13 bases. Germline V gives CDR1 SGHAT, CDR2 FQNNGV. The CDR3 contains 15 residues. V gave up 6 bases and J gave up 5 bases; unmatched junction bases: 4. CDR3 amino acids: CASRSGLAGNNEQFF. CDR3 bases: TGTGCCAGCAGGTCGGGACTAGCGGGGAACAATGAGCAGTTCTTC.

The chain links TRBV5-4 to TRBJ2-1; no clear D gene. V was cut by 2 bases and J by 8 bases, with 8 bases left in between. Germline CDR1 SGHNT, CDR2 YYREEE (reference sequence). The CDR3 totals 12 residues. CDR3 loop: CASSFGSHEQFF. CDR3 nucleotide sequence: TGTGCCAGCAGCTTCGGTAGTCATGAGCAGTTCTTC.

The chain links TRBV6-6 to TRBJ1-1, with D possibly TRBD1 on 6 matching bases. The V end was cut by 7 bases, the J end by 5 bases, with 20 bases between. The CDR3 runs 15 residues. CDR1 and CDR2 (germline): MNHNY, SVGAGI (reference sequence). CDR3 nucleotide sequence: TGTGCCAGCAACTCCCGTTGGGGGCTGGAAACTGAAGCTTTCTTT. As protein: CASNSRWGLETEAFF.

The chain employs TRBV6-5 and TRBJ1-2, with D hard to call. The CDR3 is 15 residues long. Germline V gives CDR1 MNHEY, CDR2 SVGAGI. Trimming left V 2 bases short and J 5 bases short, with 15 bases between. The CDR3 loop reads CASSYGGAGGYGYTF. Here the CDR3 DNA reads TGTGCCAGCAGTTACGGAGGTGCAGGCGGGTATGGCTACACCTTC.

The rearrangement joins TRBV9 to TRBJ2-1, with 8 positions matching TRBD2. V gave up 4 bases and J gave up 4 bases; unmatched junction bases: 10. This CDR3 spans 16 amino acids. The germline CDR1 and CDR2 sequences are SGDLS and YYNGEE. CDR3 residues: CASSPRLSGTYNEQFF. In DNA, the CDR3 is TGTGCCAGCAGCCCACGACTTAGCGGGACATACAATGAGCAGTTCTTC.

In DNA form, the CDR3 reads TGTGCCAGCAGCTTAAGGACAGGAGGTTCTGGAAACACCATATATTTT. Its translation is CASSLRTGGSGNTIYF. The chain uses TRBV7-8 and TRBJ1-3; 7 bases are a match to TRBD1. Germline CDR1 is SGHVS and CDR2 is FQNEAQ. V shed 2 bases, J shed 1 base, and the junction held 5 bases outside the gene matches. The CDR3 sequence is 16 residues long.

The chain uses TRBV18 and TRBJ1-2; 9 bases align to TRBD1. V lost 5 bases and J lost 7; bases outside the gene matches: 11. This CDR3 is built from 15 residues. Looked up from germline, CDR1 is KGHSH and CDR2 is LQKENI. The CDR3 DNA reads as TGTGCCAGCTCATCCCAGGTGGGACAGGGTGGTGGCTACACCTTC. Protein: CASSSQVGQGGGYTF.

The genes are TRBV6-1 and TRBJ2-4; D ambiguous. Germline assignment: CDR1 MNHNS and CDR2 SASEGT. CDR3 length: 14 residues. The ends were cut back, 4 bases at V and 0 bases at J, with 7 bases in the middle. Here the CDR3 reads CASSAKLAKNIQYF. CDR3 in DNA: TGTGCCAGCAGTGCTAAGCTAGCCAAAAACATTCAGTACTTC.

V usage is TRBV19 and J usage is TRBJ2-2; 7 positions agree with TRBD2. CDR1 and CDR2 (germline): LNHDA, SQIVND (reference sequence). The CDR3 totals 15 residues. With 3 bases clipped from V and 6 bases from J, the junction kept 7 bases outside the gene matches. The CDR3 coding sequence is TGTGCCAGTAGTATGACTAGCTCGCTCTCCGGGGAGCTGTTTTTT. Its translation: CASSMTSSLSGELFF.

The chain carries TRBV14 and TRBJ2-1, with D perhaps TRBD2 (6 bases). CDR3 length: 13 amino acids. Germline-derived CDR1 and CDR2 are SGHDN and FVKESK. The V gene lost 2 bases and the J gene lost 9 bases, with 11 bases spanning the gap. CDR3 in DNA: TGTGCCAGCAGCCAACTGACTAGTGGTGAGCAGTTCTTC. Translating gives CASSQLTSGEQFF.

The J gene is TRBJ1-4, the V gene TRBV7-8, with 7 bases fitting TRBD1. This CDR3 contains 15 residues. After removal of 6 bases from V and 7 bases from J, the junction contained 11 bases not matched to a gene. From germline, CDR1 is SGHVS and CDR2 FQNEAQ. CDR3 loop: CASSFIPDRAEKLFF. The CDR3, as DNA: TGTGCCAGCAGTTTTATTCCCGACAGGGCTGAAAAACTGTTTTTT.

This clone was seen only a few times. This chain connects TRBV7-2 to TRBJ2-5; D not resolved. The CDR3 is 13 residues long. From germline, CDR1 is SGHTA and CDR2 FQGNSA. Deletions cut 1 base from V and 4 bases from J, with 7 bases between. Here the CDR3 reads CASSLGALETQYF. The CDR3 DNA follows: TGTGCCAGCAGCTTAGGGGCTCTAGAGACCCAGTACTTC.

The chain is built from TRBV7-8 and TRBJ1-5, with D maybe TRBD1 (5 bases). Trimming left V 0 bases short and J 3 bases short, with 9 bases between. This CDR3 is built from 15 residues. The V gene's germline CDR1 is SGHVS and CDR2 FQNEAQ. For the CDR3, the DNA is TGTGCCAGCAGCTTAGCGCAGGGCCCCAATCAGCCCCAGCATTTT. Its protein is CASSLAQGPNQPQHF.

The chain combines TRBV27 with TRBJ2-1, with 16 nucleotides matching TRBD2. The J segment lost 13 bases and the V segment lost 3 bases, leaving 6 bases of the junction unmatched. This CDR3 is built from 15 residues. Per germline, CDR1 MNHEY and CDR2 SMNVEV (reference sequence). The CDR3 reads CASSFGTSGGGTQFF. CDR3 nucleotide sequence: TGTGCCAGCAGTTTCGGGACTAGCGGGGGGGGGACCCAGTTCTTC.